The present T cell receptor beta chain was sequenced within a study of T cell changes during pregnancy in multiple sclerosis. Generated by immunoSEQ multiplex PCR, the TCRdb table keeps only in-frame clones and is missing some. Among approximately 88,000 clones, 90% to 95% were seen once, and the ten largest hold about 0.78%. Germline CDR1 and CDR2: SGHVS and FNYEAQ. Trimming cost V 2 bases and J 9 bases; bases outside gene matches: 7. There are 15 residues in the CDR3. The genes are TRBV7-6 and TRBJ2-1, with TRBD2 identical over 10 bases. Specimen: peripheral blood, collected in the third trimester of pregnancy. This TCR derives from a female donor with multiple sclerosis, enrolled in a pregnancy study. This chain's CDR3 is CASSLFLAGEAEQFF. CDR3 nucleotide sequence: TGTGCCAGCAGCTTATTCCTAGCGGGAGAGGCTGAGCAGTTCTTC.